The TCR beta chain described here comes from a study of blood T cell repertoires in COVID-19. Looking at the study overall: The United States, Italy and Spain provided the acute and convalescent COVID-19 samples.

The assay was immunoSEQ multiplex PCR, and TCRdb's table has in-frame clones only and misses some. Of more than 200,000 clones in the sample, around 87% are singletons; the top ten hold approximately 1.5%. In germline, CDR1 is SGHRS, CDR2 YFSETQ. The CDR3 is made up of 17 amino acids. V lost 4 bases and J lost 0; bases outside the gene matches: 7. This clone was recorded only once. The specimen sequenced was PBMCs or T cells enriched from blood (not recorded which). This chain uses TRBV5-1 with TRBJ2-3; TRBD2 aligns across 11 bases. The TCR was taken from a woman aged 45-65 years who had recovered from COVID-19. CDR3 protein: CASSGGTSGGSTDTQYF. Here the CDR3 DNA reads TGCGCCAGCAGCGGAGGGACTAGCGGAGGTAGCACAGATACGCAGTATTTT.